These 19 T cell receptor beta chains share one sample of origin, sequenced in a study of response to subunit inactivated influenza vaccine. One entry per CDR3 protein, called by TCRdb with MiXCR from the RT-PCR reads. In the table there are fewer than 700,000 distinct CDR3 sequences, over 10% of which are singletons. The material sequenced was PBMCs from blood, taken 40 to 50 days after vaccination. Receptors were obtained from a man aged 45-60 years who received an inactivated influenza vaccine.

The J gene is TRBJ2-7, the V gene TRBV4-3, with 13 bases lining up with TRBD2. V was pared by 3 bases and J by 5 bases, with 4 bases of the junction left unmatched. Germline CDR1 and CDR2: LGHNA and YSLEER. This CDR3 region has 15 residues. CDR3 coding DNA: TGCGCCAGCAGCCATGGGACTAGCGGGGTCAACGAGCAGTACTTC. Residues: CASSHGTSGVNEQYF.

The chain joins TRBV6-1 to TRBJ2-5; D unclear. The CDR3 has 10 residues. Trimming took 7 bases from V and 10 from J, leaving 10 bases between them. Germline V CDR1 and CDR2: MNHNS, SASEGT. CDR3 sequence: CASIKGFQYF. CDR3 sequence (DNA): TGTGCCAGCATTAAAGGGTTCCAGTACTTC.

DNA for the CDR3: TGTGCCAGCAGCGGAGGGGAGTCCACAGATACGCAGTATTTT. Encoded protein: CASSGGESTDTQYF. The chain recombines TRBV7-3 with TRBJ2-3; the D gene is possibly TRBD2 (6 bases). V was clipped by 5 bases and J by 2 bases, with 11 bases between them. Germline V gene data show CDR1 as SGHTA and CDR2 as FQGTGA. CDR3 length equals 14 residues.

In its sample, this clonotype was seen a few times. J is TRBJ1-2 and V is TRBV20-1; 8 bases map to TRBD1. Germline CDR1 DFQATT, CDR2 SNEGSKA (reference sequence). This CDR3 contains 17 residues. The trim removed 1 base at V and 0 bases at J, leaving 10 bases unmatched. CDR3 protein: CSARARDRRFSNYGYTF. CDR3 in DNA: TGCAGTGCTAGAGCTAGGGACAGGAGATTTTCTAACTATGGCTACACCTTC.

This clonotype turned up a few times. V is TRBV5-4 and J is TRBJ2-2; possible D gene TRBD1, 5 bases. V lost 4 bases, J lost 4 bases, and 14 bases lay in between. This CDR3 is 15 amino acids long. The germline V gene has CDR1 SGHNT and CDR2 YYREEE (reference sequence). CDR3 in amino acids: CASSSLQGFTGELFF. The DNA for the CDR3 is TGTGCCAGCAGCAGCCTTCAGGGATTCACCGGGGAGCTGTTTTTT.

This clonotype has just a few counts. V is TRBV24-1 and J is TRBJ2-5; possibly TRBD2 for D (5 bases). Trimming pared 10 bases from V and 0 bases from J, leaving 17 bases between. Per germline, CDR1 KGHDR and CDR2 SFDVKD. This CDR3 has 15 amino acids. This CDR3 is CATGGGTTYQETQYF. The CDR3 DNA reads TGTGCCACAGGTGGAGGCACGACGTACCAAGAGACCCAGTACTTC.

This clonotype was seen a handful of times. The chain couples TRBV5-1 to TRBJ2-2, with 8 nucleotides matching TRBD2. The trim removed 2 bases at V and 7 bases at J, leaving 10 bases unmatched. CDR3 size: 16 residues. Germline V gene lookup returns CDR1 SGHRS and CDR2 YFSETQ. This chain's CDR3 is CASSLHTGTRIGELFF. CDR3 sequence (DNA): TGCGCCAGCAGCTTACACACCGGGACTAGGATCGGGGAGCTGTTTTTT.

V usage is TRBV11-2 and J usage is TRBJ2-3; 10 bases align to TRBD1. Unmatched junction bases numbered 5, after V lost 5 bases and J lost 3 bases. The germline V gene encodes CDR1 SGHAT and CDR2 FQNNGV. CDR3 length: 15 residues. The CDR3 protein is CASSPGQGETDTQYF. In DNA form, the CDR3 reads TGTGCCAGCAGCCCCGGACAGGGGGAAACAGATACGCAGTATTTT.

The chain has TRBV5-1 and TRBJ2-3, with D possibly being TRBD2 (5 bases). CDR3 length equals 16 residues. Germline assignment: CDR1 SGHRS and CDR2 YFSETQ. V shed 4 bases and J shed 0 bases, with 15 bases lying between them. The CDR3 protein is CASSDGLFYSTDTQYF. The CDR3 DNA reads as TGCGCCAGCAGCGACGGACTTTTTTATAGCACAGATACGCAGTATTTT. Filled out from reference TRBV5-1 and TRBJ2-3, the complete variable domain reads KAGVTQTPRYLIKTRGQQVTLSCSPISGHRSVSWYQQTPGQGLQFLFEYFSETQRNKGNFPGRFSGRQFSNSRSEMNVSTLELGDSALYLCASSDGLFYSTDTQYFGPGTRLTVL.

The V call is TRBV7-9, the J call TRBJ1-6; D gene uncertain. The CDR3 extends over 15 amino acids. Germline V gene sequence: CDR1 SEHNR, CDR2 FQNEAQ (reference sequence). Between the trimmed V and J ends, which lost 5 bases and 7 bases, there was a span of 15 bases. The CDR3 DNA sequence: TGTGCCAGCAGCAATTCTATATCTCAGAATTCACCCCTCCACTTT. Translation gives CASSNSISQNSPLHF.

This chain connects TRBV5-1 to TRBJ2-3; D not certain. The CDR3 is made up of 15 amino acids. Germline V gene lookup returns CDR1 SGHRS and CDR2 YFSETQ. Between the trimmed V and J ends, which lost 1 base and 5 bases, there was a span of 14 bases. The CDR3 here is CASSLRPSDIDTQYF. CDR3 coding DNA: TGCGCCAGCAGCTTGAGGCCTAGTGATATAGATACGCAGTATTTT.

V is TRBV7-6 and J is TRBJ2-7, with a weak D call TRBD1 (5 bases). The CDR3 sequence is 17 residues long. Germline CDR1 and CDR2: SGHVS and FNYEAQ. Trimming took off 0 bases at V and 3 bases at J, with 18 bases between the two ends. The DNA of the CDR3 is TGTGCCAGCAGCTTAGCGCTTCTGGGGCGGCTTCACTACGAGCAGTACTTC. Its protein product is CASSLALLGRLHYEQYF.

This clonotype was observed a handful of times. The V call is TRBV3-1, the J call TRBJ2-3, with D possibly matching TRBD1 (6 bases). In germline, CDR1 is LGHDT, CDR2 YNNKEL (reference sequence). The CDR3 consists of 13 residues. Trimming stripped 7 bases from V and 4 bases from J, with 12 bases between. In DNA, the CDR3 is TGTGCCAGCACGAGTCGGACAGCAGATACGCAGTATTTT. Encoded protein: CASTSRTADTQYF.

In its sample, this clonotype was seen many times. J is TRBJ2-7 and V is TRBV5-5, with 7 nucleotides matching TRBD1. J gave up 4 bases and V 3 bases, and 10 bases lay outside the gene matches. The CDR3 loop spans 15 amino acids. Germline V gene data show CDR1 as SGHKS and CDR2 as YYEKEE (reference sequence). The CDR3 loop reads CASSSIKGAGYEQYF. The DNA of the CDR3 is TGTGCCAGCAGCTCGATCAAGGGGGCAGGATACGAGCAGTACTTC.

V and J are TRBV19 and TRBJ2-7, with D maybe TRBD2 (6 bases). CDR1 and CDR2 from the germline V gene are LNHDA and SQIVND (reference sequence). The CDR3 sequence is 17 residues long. The germline V and J ends were trimmed by 5 bases and 2 bases, with 22 bases remaining between them. The CDR3 loop reads CASSLKYGTELTYEQYF. The CDR3 nucleotides are TGTGCCAGTAGTCTGAAATACGGGACTGAACTAACCTACGAGCAGTACTTC.

The chain uses TRBV4-1 and TRBJ2-3; D might be TRBD1 (6 bases). The CDR3 is made up of 16 amino acids. The V and J ends lost 2 bases and 0 bases respectively, with 12 bases between them. Germline lookup yields CDR1 MGHRA and CDR2 YSYEKL. CDR3 in amino acids: CASSQPRQASTDTQYF. CDR3 DNA: TGCGCCAGCAGCCAACCAAGACAGGCCAGCACAGATACGCAGTATTTT.

The V call is TRBV6-5, the J call TRBJ1-4; 9 nucleotides agree with TRBD1. The junction had 12 bases not matched to a gene; V was cut back by 8 bases and J by 8 bases. Germline-derived CDR1 and CDR2 are MNHEY and SVGAGI. The CDR3 totals 15 residues. The DNA of the CDR3 is TGTGCCAGCGGGACTCGAACAGGGGGCGGCGAAAAACTGTTTTTT. Amino acids: CASGTRTGGGEKLFF.

V and J are TRBV20-1 and TRBJ1-2; D unclear. Trimming left V 2 bases short and J 1 base short, with 5 bases between. This CDR3 spans 12 amino acids. The germline gives CDR1 DFQATT, CDR2 SNEGSKA (reference sequence). In DNA, the CDR3 is TGCAGTGCTAGACAGATTAACTATGGCTACACCTTC. Protein: CSARQINYGYTF.

The V gene is TRBV12-3 or TRBV12-4, the J gene TRBJ1-2; D call uncertain. V gave up 2 bases and J gave up 6 bases, with 13 bases separating them. CDR3 size: 14 residues. The CDR3: CASSLSGREHGYTF. As DNA, the CDR3 is TGTGCCAGCAGTTTATCAGGCCGGGAACATGGCTACACCTTC.